The next 20 T cell receptor beta chains were all read from a single sample in a study of shared clonotypes between healthy human individuals (dated by TCRdb to 2019 to 2021). The library was obtained by the immunoSEQ multiplex PCR assay. This is the immuneACCESS table as TCRdb keeps it, with only in-frame sequences that have V and J called. A part of the clones is gone; compared with another copy, unresolved V genes explain less than half, and the rest is unexplained. For this sample there are some 1,400,000 clones; roughly 96% appear just once. The ten largest make up roughly 1.1% of the sample. The sample consisted of naive CD4+ T cells sorted from blood. Interpreted using the paper, the cell subset or site label stands for: CD45RA+ positively selected. The receptors here all came from a man aged 25 to 45 in good health.

The rearrangement joins TRBV6-1 to TRBJ2-2, with TRBD2 as a possible D gene (6 bases). The CDR3 is made up of 15 amino acids. Looked up from germline, CDR1 is MNHNS and CDR2 is SASEGT. V was trimmed by 5 bases and J by 4 bases, leaving 14 bases between them. CDR3: CASSPLASGTGELFF. The CDR3 region has the DNA TGTGCCAGCAGTCCACTAGCATCTGGCACCGGGGAGCTGTTTTTT.

This sequence joins TRBV5-1 and TRBJ1-4, with 10 bases matching TRBD1. CDR1 and CDR2 (germline): SGHRS, YFSETQ. The CDR3 has 15 residues. V dropped 4 bases and J dropped 6; count of bases not matched to a gene: 6. The CDR3 bases are TGCGCCAGCAGCCCGCGGGACAGGGGCTATGAAAAACTGTTTTTT. Translation gives CASSPRDRGYEKLFF.

This clone was detected once. V and J are TRBV5-1 and TRBJ2-5; D might be TRBD1 or TRBD2, each matching 6 bases. CDR1 and CDR2 (germline): SGHRS, YFSETQ. The V gene lost 0 bases and the J gene lost 4 bases, with 10 bases spanning the gap. The CDR3 has 14 residues. CDR3 nucleotide sequence: TGCGCCAGCAGCTTGGGGAAGGGGGGAGAGACCCAGTACTTC. It codes for CASSLGKGGETQYF.

V and J are TRBV5-6 and TRBJ2-2; no reliable D call. Germline V gene lookup returns CDR1 SGHDT and CDR2 YYEEEE. This CDR3 is built from 12 residues. The V gene lost 0 bases and the J gene lost 6 bases, with 3 bases spanning the gap. CDR3: CASSLASGELFF. The CDR3 DNA sequence: TGTGCCAGCAGCTTGGCCTCCGGGGAGCTGTTTTTT.

This clone was observed once. V gene TRBV11-2 combines with J gene TRBJ2-2; D possibly corresponds to TRBD2 (6 bases). Germline CDR1 SGHAT, CDR2 FQNNGV. V gave up 5 bases and J gave up 2 bases, with 15 bases separating them. There are 16 residues in the CDR3. The CDR3 bases are TGTGCCAGCAGCCCACGACTAGTCCTCAACACCGGGGAGCTGTTTTTT. Its translation: CASSPRLVLNTGELFF.

In its sample, this clone was seen a few times. The chain uses TRBV4-3 and TRBJ2-3, with 13 bases lining up with TRBD2. The length of the CDR3 is 21 residues. V lost 1 base and J lost 1; bases outside the gene matches: 14. Germline V gene sequence: CDR1 LGHNA, CDR2 YSLEER. CDR3 protein: CASSQASGTSGTRVRTDTQYF. The CDR3 DNA reads TGCGCCAGCAGCCAAGCTTCTGGGACTAGCGGGACCCGCGTCCGCACAGATACGCAGTATTTT.

The genes are TRBV10-2 and TRBJ1-4; the D is unclear. The CDR3 loop spans 14 amino acids. The germline V gene has CDR1 WSHSY and CDR2 SAAADI. Trimming left V 3 bases short and J 14 bases short, with 19 bases between. CDR3 sequence: CASSDRPVTLGLFF. The CDR3 nucleotides are TGCGCCAGCAGTGACCGACCGGTCACGTTAGGTCTGTTTTTT.

V and J are TRBV6-5 and TRBJ2-1; D perhaps matches TRBD1 (5 bases). The CDR3 consists of 14 residues. Trimming pared 6 bases from V and 5 bases from J, leaving 14 bases between. Germline CDR1 is MNHEY and CDR2 is SVGAGI. The chain's CDR3 is CASSQQGTNNEQFF. The CDR3 DNA follows: TGTGCCAGCAGCCAGCAGGGAACGAACAATGAGCAGTTCTTC.

The rearrangement joins TRBV6-1 to TRBJ1-5; D possibly corresponds to TRBD1 (5 bases). Trimming pared 0 bases from V and 4 bases from J, leaving 10 bases between. The length of the CDR3 is 15 residues. The V gene's germline CDR1 is MNHNS and CDR2 SASEGT. The CDR3 region is CASSEAGAWNQPQHF. DNA for the CDR3: TGTGCCAGCAGTGAAGCAGGGGCGTGGAATCAGCCCCAGCATTTT.

This chain joins TRBV5-1 and TRBJ1-2, with 9 positions matching TRBD1. V gave up 0 bases and J gave up 8 bases; unmatched junction bases: 2. This CDR3 is built from 13 residues. CDR1 is SGHRS, CDR2 YFSETQ, per germline. The CDR3 protein is CASSLEQGAGYTF. CDR3 in DNA: TGCGCCAGCAGCTTGGAACAGGGGGCCGGCTACACCTTC. Full variable domain (rest looked up from reference TRBV5-1 and TRBJ1-2): KAGVTQTPRYLIKTRGQQVTLSCSPISGHRSVSWYQQTPGQGLQFLFEYFSETQRNKGNFPGRFSGRQFSNSRSEMNVSTLELGDSALYLCASSLEQGAGYTFGSGTRLTVV.

The V and J genes are TRBV5-6 and TRBJ2-1, with 14 bases lining up with TRBD2. Unmatched junction bases numbered 8, after V lost 4 bases and J lost 5 bases. The CDR3 is 17 amino acids. CDR1 is SGHDT, CDR2 YYEEEE, per germline. CDR3 nucleotide sequence: TGTGCCAGCAGCCAGACTAGCGGGAGGGTACGGAACAATGAGCAGTTCTTC. Residues: CASSQTSGRVRNNEQFF.

The rearrangement uses TRBV20-1 and TRBJ2-1; D gene uncertain. The germline V gene encodes CDR1 DFQATT and CDR2 SNEGSKA (reference sequence). The germline V and J ends were trimmed by 0 bases and 12 bases, with 9 bases remaining between them. The CDR3 extends over 11 amino acids. CDR3 amino acids: CSARDRARQFF. Written as DNA, the CDR3 is TGCAGTGCTAGAGATCGGGCTAGGCAGTTCTTC.

This clone was observed a single time. The chain combines TRBV6-4 with TRBJ1-5; D unresolved. The V end lost 7 bases, the J end lost 0 bases, and 7 bases lay between the germline ends. CDR1 is MRHNA, CDR2 SNTAGT, per germline. CDR3 length equals 13 residues. DNA for the CDR3: TGTGCCAGCAAGGGATTTAGCAATCAGCCCCAGCATTTT. Encoded protein: CASKGFSNQPQHF.

The count of this clone is one. This chain connects TRBV4-2 to TRBJ2-7; tentatively, D is TRBD2 (6 bases). The CDR3 is 15 amino acids. Between the trimmed V and J ends, which lost 0 bases and 1 base, there was a span of 10 bases. CDR1 LGHNA and CDR2 YNFKEQ come from the germline V gene. Here the CDR3 DNA reads TGTGCCAGCAGCCAAGACCGGGGGTATTCCTACGAGCAGTACTTC. This codes for CASSQDRGYSYEQYF.

The genes are TRBV13 and TRBJ1-1; D possibly corresponds to TRBD1 (6 bases). Trimming stripped 4 bases from V and 0 bases from J, with 15 bases between. CDR3 size: 16 residues. Germline V gives CDR1 PRHDT, CDR2 FYEKMQ (reference sequence). CDR3 amino acids: CASSSGGPTMNTEAFF. The DNA for the CDR3 is TGTGCCAGCAGCTCCGGGGGGCCCACAATGAACACTGAAGCTTTCTTT.

V is TRBV4-1 and J is TRBJ2-3; D gene unclear. The CDR3 length is 13 residues. V lost 3 bases to trimming and J lost 4 bases, with 8 bases between them. CDR1 MGHRA and CDR2 YSYEKL come from the germline V gene. CDR3 region: CASSQLAPDTQYF. The CDR3, as DNA: TGCGCCAGCAGCCAGTTAGCCCCAGATACGCAGTATTTT.

The genes are TRBV15 and TRBJ2-1, with no clear D. Per the germline V gene, CDR1 is LNHNV and CDR2 is YYDKDF (reference sequence). The CDR3 spans 17 residues. Trimming cost V 0 bases and J 3 bases, with 15 bases left between them. The DNA of the CDR3 is TGTGCCACCAGCAGAGATCGTACGTCCCCTAACTACAATGAGCAGTTCTTC. Translating gives CATSRDRTSPNYNEQFF.

This clone was counted once. This sample includes further DNA sequences coding for the same CDR3. The genes are TRBV5-1 and TRBJ2-3; 9 bases match TRBD1. V shed 4 bases and J 2 bases; nucleotides not matched to a gene: 5. This CDR3 is 15 amino acids long. Germline V gives CDR1 SGHRS, CDR2 YFSETQ. CDR3 loop: CASSQRDRVTDTQYF. CDR3 sequence (DNA): TGCGCCAGCAGCCAGAGGGACAGGGTCACAGATACGCAGTATTTT. The full variable domain, completed using reference TRBV5-1 and TRBJ2-3, is KAGVTQTPRYLIKTRGQQVTLSCSPISGHRSVSWYQQTPGQGLQFLFEYFSETQRNKGNFPGRFSGRQFSNSRSEMNVSTLELGDSALYLCASSQRDRVTDTQYFGPGTRLTVL.

The genes are TRBV7-9 and TRBJ2-1, with TRBD2 matching 8 bases. Germline values: CDR1 SEHNR, CDR2 FQNEAQ (reference sequence). Trimming removed 5 bases from V and 1 base from J; junction bases left unmatched: 10. The CDR3 contains 17 residues. Here the CDR3 reads CASSKTSDYPSYNEQFF. The CDR3 DNA is TGTGCCAGCAGCAAGACTAGCGATTATCCATCCTACAATGAGCAGTTCTTC.

A single count supports this clone. The V gene is TRBV9, the J gene TRBJ2-1; D gene ambiguous. With 3 bases removed from V and 10 bases from J, the gap between germline ends came to 8 bases. The CDR3 sequence is 11 residues long. Germline values: CDR1 SGDLS, CDR2 YYNGEE. The CDR3 protein is CASSAGSEQFF. The DNA for the CDR3 is TGTGCCAGCAGCGCCGGCAGCGAGCAGTTCTTC.